This T cell receptor (beta chain) derives from a study of shared clonotypes between healthy human individuals. Study-wide results and caveats: Of the naive CD4 clonotypes, roughly 5.2% were shared across several donors.

Every donor was a Caucasian adult from Nashville, Tennessee. CD4+ cells were split into CD45RA+ naive and CD45RA-negative memory subsets. As concerns this clone: The target antigen is unknown.

With 4 bases removed from V and 6 bases from J, the gap between germline ends came to 21 bases. The CDR3 is 16 residues long. CDR1 and CDR2 from the germline V gene are SGHRS and YFSETQ. Clones were read by immunoSEQ multiplex PCR, and TCRdb kept only the in-frame ones, dropping some. The table lists roughly 1 million clones, approximately 72% of them singletons. This sequence was found in a man between 18 and 35 years old in good health. The chain combines TRBV5-1 with TRBJ2-3; no reliable D call. Sample: memory CD4+ T cells sorted from blood. Documented subset: CD45RA-negative fraction. In DNA, the CDR3 is TGCGCCAGCAGCCCCAAGATAGCTCCTTCCCCGGATACGCAGTATTTT. It is translated as CASSPKIAPSPDTQYF.